Below, 32 T cell receptor beta chains from the same sample are listed, as sequenced in a study of cytomegalovirus exposure and HLA in healthy donors. Use of 60 Vbeta and 13 Jbeta primers characterized the PCR. Here immunoSEQ multiplex PCR was the method, and the copy in TCRdb shows in-frame clones only, minus some. The sample has about 120,000 clones, more than 65% seen once; the top ten hold around 5.8%. The sequencing sample was made of PBMCs. These receptors came from a man between 18 and 29 years old in good health and CMV-seropositive.

V is TRBV5-4 and J is TRBJ1-3, with 7 bases aligning to TRBD1. With 4 bases clipped from V and 0 bases from J, the junction kept 4 bases outside the gene matches. The CDR3 runs to 15 residues. The germline CDR1 and CDR2 sequences are SGHNT and YYREEE (reference sequence). CDR3 nucleotide sequence: TGTGCCAGCAGCCCACAGGGGCCCTCTGGAAACACCATATATTTT. Amino acids: CASSPQGPSGNTIYF.

The rearrangement joins TRBV6-6 to TRBJ2-1, with 8 bases fitting TRBD1. J lost 5 bases, V lost 3 bases, and 9 bases had no gene match. The CDR3 sequence is 16 residues long. The germline CDR1 and CDR2 sequences are MNHNY and SVGAGI (reference sequence). The CDR3 DNA is TGTGCCAGCAGTTATTACGGCAGGGGGCGCGACAATGAGCAGTTCTTC. This codes for CASSYYGRGRDNEQFF.

The V call is TRBV5-1, the J call TRBJ1-2, with a tentative D call TRBD1 (5 bases). The V gene lost 0 bases and the J gene lost 7 bases, with 7 bases spanning the gap. CDR1 and CDR2 (germline): SGHRS, YFSETQ. CDR3 length equals 12 residues. DNA for the CDR3: TGCGCCAGCAGCTTGGACAGGAGTGGCTACACCTTC. Amino acid sequence: CASSLDRSGYTF.

This clone was picked up one time. The chain recombines TRBV6-1 with TRBJ1-5; D unclear. The length of the CDR3 is 11 residues. The V gene's germline CDR1 is MNHNS and CDR2 SASEGT. The V end was cut by 9 bases, the J end by 9 bases, with 12 bases between. The CDR3 coding sequence is TGTGCCAGTAGAGGGTCATGGCCCCAGCATTTT. Amino acids: CASRGSWPQHF.

The genes are TRBV14 and TRBJ1-4; TRBD1 agrees at 10 bases. CDR3 length equals 14 residues. Looked up from germline, CDR1 is SGHDN and CDR2 is FVKESK. The V and J ends lost 2 bases and 7 bases, in that order; junction bases with no gene match: 1. This chain's CDR3 is CASSQRDRGEKLFF. The CDR3 DNA reads as TGTGCCAGCAGCCAAAGGGACAGGGGTGAAAAACTGTTTTTT.

The V call is TRBV18, the J call TRBJ2-7, with 10 bases fitting TRBD1. There are 13 residues in the CDR3. The germline CDR1 and CDR2 sequences are KGHSH and LQKENI. V trimming: 4 bases; J trimming: 7 bases; junction bases outside the gene matches: 4. CDR3 nucleotides: TGTGCCAGCTCACGGGACAGGGGTCGGGAGCAGTACTTC. Translation: CASSRDRGREQYF. The full variable domain, in which reference TRBV18 and TRBJ2-7 provide the parts outside the CDR3, is NAGVMQNPRHLVRRRGQEARLRCSPMKGHSHVYWYRQLPEEGLKFMVYLQKENIIDESGMPKERFSAEFPKEGPSILRIQQVVRGDSAAYFCASSRDRGREQYFGPGTRLTVT.

The chain combines TRBV19 with TRBJ2-3; 7 nucleotides agree with TRBD2. The germline V gene has CDR1 LNHDA and CDR2 SQIVND (reference sequence). Germline trimming cut 5 bases from V and 4 bases from J; bases unmatched to any gene: 12. The CDR3 runs to 16 residues. The CDR3 DNA sequence: TGTGCCAGTAGTCTCGTCGGACTAGGAGGATCAGATACGCAGTATTTT. Its protein product is CASSLVGLGGSDTQYF.

The rearrangement uses TRBV18 and TRBJ1-5, with TRBD1 matching 12 bases. Per the germline V gene, CDR1 is KGHSH and CDR2 is LQKENI. This CDR3 is 16 amino acids long. V lost 5 bases to trimming and J lost 4 bases; unmatched junction nucleotides: 6. In DNA, the CDR3 is TGTGCCAGCTCAGGCCGGGACAGGGGGCTAAATCAGCCCCAGCATTTT. Translation gives CASSGRDRGLNQPQHF.

The chain is built from TRBV27 and TRBJ2-7, with 7 bases lining up with TRBD2. The trim removed 3 bases at V and 2 bases at J, leaving 1 base unmatched. The CDR3 spans 13 residues. The germline V gene has CDR1 MNHEY and CDR2 SMNVEV (reference sequence). The CDR3 spells CASSFTSAYEQYF. CDR3 coding DNA: TGTGCCAGCAGTTTCACTAGCGCCTACGAGCAGTACTTC.

V is TRBV30 and J is TRBJ2-3, with 11 nucleotides matching TRBD1. The V gene's germline CDR1 is GTSNPN and CDR2 SVGIG (reference sequence). The CDR3 has 15 residues. The ends lost 1 base at V and 4 bases at J; junction bases unmatched: 4. This CDR3 is CAWSAGQGAPDTQYF. For the CDR3, the DNA is TGTGCCTGGAGTGCCGGACAGGGGGCCCCAGATACGCAGTATTTT.

The chain has TRBV30 and TRBJ2-1; 8 nucleotides align to TRBD2. V gave up 2 bases and J gave up 7 bases; unmatched junction bases: 10. The CDR3 is 15 amino acids. CDR1 GTSNPN and CDR2 SVGIG come from the germline V gene (reference sequence). The CDR3 region is CAWSLTSEVWNEQFF. CDR3 in DNA: TGTGCCTGGAGTTTGACTAGCGAGGTCTGGAATGAGCAGTTCTTC.

The chain couples TRBV5-4 to TRBJ2-1; 14 bases are shared with TRBD2. The V gene end was trimmed by 4 bases and the J gene end by 8 bases; junction bases not matched to a gene: 8. The length of the CDR3 is 16 residues. From germline, CDR1 is SGHNT and CDR2 YYREEE (reference sequence). The CDR3 nucleotides read TGTGCCAGCAGCAGACCGAGACTAGCGGGAGGGGATGAGCAGTTCTTC. As protein: CASSRPRLAGGDEQFF.

About this clone itself: A junction end diverges from the germline sequence, so it may reflect a read error. The chain couples TRBV7-9 to TRBJ2-7, with D possibly matching TRBD1 (6 bases). The CDR3 contains 16 residues. Germline V CDR1 and CDR2: SEHNR, FQNEAQ (reference sequence). The CDR3 spells CSSSPRQATPTYEQYF. DNA of the CDR3: TGTTCCAGCAGCCCCCGACAGGCAACACCTACCTACGAGCAGTACTTC.

This clone is a singleton in its sample. V and J are TRBV30 and TRBJ2-1; the match to TRBD2 covers 7 bases. Germline CDR1 is GTSNPN and CDR2 is SVGIG (reference sequence). The CDR3 consists of 14 residues. V gave up 4 bases and J gave up 6 bases; unmatched junction bases: 9. The DNA of the CDR3 is TGTGCCTGGATTCGGGCAACGGGGGGCAATGAGCAGTTCTTC. Translation: CAWIRATGGNEQFF.

CDR3 DNA: TGCGCCAGCAGCTCAGGGCCAAATATGAACACTGAAGCTTTCTTT. This codes for CASSSGPNMNTEAFF. The genes are TRBV5-1 and TRBJ1-1; D is perhaps TRBD1 (5 bases). The CDR3 has 15 residues. The V end was cut by 3 bases, the J end by 0 bases, with 12 bases between. Germline V CDR1 and CDR2: SGHRS, YFSETQ.

The gene calls are TRBV18 and TRBJ2-7, with no clear D. V shed 2 bases and J shed 2 bases, with 10 bases lying between them. The CDR3 spans 14 residues. Germline V gene data show CDR1 as KGHSH and CDR2 as LQKENI. The CDR3 loop reads CASSPSTSAYEQYF. CDR3 nucleotide sequence: TGTGCCAGCTCACCATCCACCTCAGCCTACGAGCAGTACTTC.

This clone was detected a few times. V gene TRBV21-1 combines with J gene TRBJ2-7; whether TRBD1, the table's D call, matches the DNA was not checked. TRBV21-1 counts as a pseudogene. The CDR3 is 15 amino acids. CDR3 residues: CASSINRDRVSEQYF. CDR3 bases: TGTGCCAGCAGCATAAATCGGGACAGGGTGTCCGAGCAGTACTTC.

The rearrangement joins TRBV28 to TRBJ2-3; 10 positions match TRBD2. The CDR3 length is 18 residues. J gave up 3 bases and V 4 bases, and 13 bases lay outside the gene matches. CDR1 and CDR2 (germline): MDHEN, SYDVKM. This chain's CDR3 is CASSSPGFSGGTTDTQYF. DNA for the CDR3: TGTGCCAGCAGTTCCCCAGGGTTTAGCGGGGGGACTACAGATACGCAGTATTTT.

The chain employs TRBV11-3 and TRBJ2-5; 10 bases line up with TRBD1. This CDR3 spans 17 amino acids. CDR1 is SGHNT and CDR2 is YENEEA in the germline V gene. Germline trimming cut 3 bases from V and 5 bases from J; bases unmatched to any gene: 12. This CDR3 reads CASSLNVGQGIGETQYF. The CDR3 DNA reads TGTGCCAGCAGCTTGAATGTGGGACAGGGGATTGGGGAGACCCAGTACTTC.

The chain carries TRBV28 and TRBJ1-5; 7 bases align to TRBD1. CDR3 length equals 14 residues. Germline assignment: CDR1 MDHEN and CDR2 SYDVKM. J was trimmed by 2 bases and V by 2 bases; bases with no gene match: 0. The CDR3 DNA is TGTGCCAGCAGTTTAGACAGGGGCAATCAGCCCCAGCATTTT. This encodes CASSLDRGNQPQHF.

The chain carries TRBV5-1 and TRBJ2-5; 14 bases are a match to TRBD2. The length of the CDR3 is 15 residues. With V trimmed by 4 bases and J by 5 bases, 4 bases remained unmatched. Germline CDR1 SGHRS, CDR2 YFSETQ. CDR3 sequence: CASSTGTSGGETQYF. As DNA, the CDR3 is TGCGCCAGCAGCACCGGGACTAGCGGGGGCGAGACCCAGTACTTC.

This CDR3 is CASSYTGQGVEGGYTF. CDR3 DNA: TGTGCCAGCAGTTACACCGGACAGGGTGTAGAAGGAGGCTACACCTTC. V usage is TRBV6-5 and J usage is TRBJ1-2; TRBD1 matches 8 bases. Germline CDR1 and CDR2: MNHEY and SVGAGI. V was pared by 2 bases and J by 8 bases, with 13 bases of the junction left unmatched. This CDR3 has 16 amino acids.

This clone was seen only once. The chain uses TRBV5-1 and TRBJ1-1; a possible D gene is TRBD1 (6 bases). CDR3 length: 14 amino acids. V was trimmed by 4 bases and J by 8 bases, leaving 18 bases between them. Germline-derived CDR1 and CDR2 are SGHRS and YFSETQ. Written as DNA, the CDR3 is TGCGCCAGCAGCATCCCATCCTCCGGGACAGAAGCTTTCTTT. Translated: CASSIPSSGTEAFF.

This clone was seen only once. The chain couples TRBV5-8 to TRBJ1-1; 8 nucleotides align to TRBD1. Germline CDR1 SGHTS, CDR2 YDEGEE. V lost 1 base and J lost 6; bases outside the gene matches: 2. CDR3 length: 13 residues. The CDR3 here is CASSLTDRAEAFF. The CDR3 bases are TGTGCCAGCAGCTTGACGGACAGGGCTGAAGCTTTCTTT.

CDR3 sequence (DNA): TGTGCCAGCAGGGCCTGGACAGGGGGCGGGCTGGTTGAAGCTTTCTTT. As protein: CASRAWTGGGLVEAFF. The chain has TRBV28 and TRBJ1-1, with 11 bases fitting TRBD1. V was clipped by 6 bases and J by 7 bases; unmatched bases: 13. From germline, CDR1 is MDHEN and CDR2 SYDVKM. CDR3 length equals 16 residues. Drawing the rest from reference TRBV28 and TRBJ1-1, the complete variable domain is DVKVTQSSRYLVKRTGEKVFLECVQDMDHENMFWYRQDPGLGLRLIYFSYDVKMKEKGDIPEGYSVSREKKERFSLILESASTNQTSMYLCASRAWTGGGLVEAFFGQGTRLTVV.

The gene calls are TRBV19 and TRBJ2-1, with 8 bases lining up with TRBD2. The V and J ends lost 3 bases and 1 base, in that order; junction bases with no gene match: 8. The CDR3 covers 17 residues. Germline V gene lookup returns CDR1 LNHDA and CDR2 SQIVND (reference sequence). CDR3 sequence (DNA): TGTGCCAGTAGTATTCGGGAGGGCCCCTGGTCCTACAATGAGCAGTTCTTC. Translated, it gives CASSIREGPWSYNEQFF. Together with reference TRBV19 and TRBJ2-1, the CDR3 gives the full variable domain: DGGITQSPKYLFRKEGQNVTLSCEQNLNHDAMYWYRQDPGQGLRLIYYSQIVNDFQKGDIAEGYSVSREKKESFPLTVTSAQKNPTAFYLCASSIREGPWSYNEQFFGPGTRLTVL.

The J gene is TRBJ2-3, the V gene TRBV5-6; TRBD2 matches at 8 bases. The J segment lost 0 bases and the V segment lost 1 base, leaving 7 bases of the junction unmatched. Germline assignment: CDR1 SGHDT and CDR2 YYEEEE. This CDR3 comprises 17 residues. CDR3 bases: TGTGCCAGCAGCTTGTATCTTCCTAGCGGGAGCACAGATACGCAGTATTTT. Protein product: CASSLYLPSGSTDTQYF. The full variable domain, with the rest looked up from reference TRBV5-6 and TRBJ2-3, is DAGVTQSPTHLIKTRGQQVTLRCSPKSGHDTVSWYQQALGQGPQFIFQYYEEEERQRGNFPDRFSGHQFPNYSSELNVNALLLGDSALYLCASSLYLPSGSTDTQYFGPGTRLTVL.

The chain couples TRBV6-5 to TRBJ1-2; D is possibly TRBD1 (5 bases). This CDR3 has 14 amino acids. The germline gives CDR1 MNHEY, CDR2 SVGAGI. V was cut by 0 bases and J by 8 bases, with 13 bases left in between. CDR3 DNA: TGTGCCAGCAGTTACTCGACGGGGGAAAACGGCTACACCTTC. It is translated as CASSYSTGENGYTF.

The chain has TRBV2 and TRBJ2-3; 8 nucleotides match TRBD2. The CDR3 loop spans 16 amino acids. Germline assignment: CDR1 SNHLY and CDR2 FYNNEI. V shed 4 bases and J 0 bases; nucleotides not matched to a gene: 6. The CDR3 sequence: CASSAGGISSTDTQYF. The CDR3 DNA is TGTGCCAGCAGTGCGGGGGGGATCTCTAGCACAGATACGCAGTATTTT. Full variable domain (rest looked up from reference TRBV2 and TRBJ2-3): EPEVTQTPSHQVTQMGQEVILRCVPISNHLYFYWYRQILGQKVEFLVSFYNNEISEKSEIFDDQFSVERPDGSNFTLKIRSTKLEDSAMYFCASSAGGISSTDTQYFGPGTRLTVL.

This rearrangement joins TRBV15 to TRBJ1-1; tentative D call: TRBD1 (5 bases). The germline V gene encodes CDR1 LNHNV and CDR2 YYDKDF (reference sequence). The CDR3 totals 14 residues. With 7 bases removed from V and 1 base from J, the gap between germline ends came to 13 bases. The DNA of the CDR3 is TGTGCCACCACCCAAACCCAGGGGAACACTGAAGCTTTCTTT. Translated: CATTQTQGNTEAFF. Full variable domain (outside the CDR3, taken from reference TRBV15 and TRBJ1-1): DAMVIQNPRYQVTQFGKPVTLSCSQTLNHNVMYWYQQKSSQAPKLLFHYYDKDFNNEADTPDNFQSRRPNTSFCFLDIRSPGLGDTAMYLCATTQTQGNTEAFFGQGTRLTVV.

This clone was seen a few times. The V and J genes are TRBV6-6 and TRBJ1-1; D possibly corresponds to TRBD1 (5 bases). Trimming stripped 4 bases from V and 2 bases from J, with 17 bases between. This CDR3 region has 16 residues. Germline V gene lookup returns CDR1 MNHNY and CDR2 SVGAGI (reference sequence). CDR3 region: CASSSGGWRDNTEAFF. The CDR3 nucleotides read TGTGCCAGCAGTTCCGGTGGTTGGAGGGACAACACTGAAGCTTTCTTT.

This chain uses TRBV5-4 with TRBJ2-7; D may be TRBD2 (6 bases). Per germline, CDR1 SGHNT and CDR2 YYREEE (reference sequence). V was pared by 3 bases and J by 3 bases, with 19 bases between. This CDR3 comprises 16 residues. For the CDR3, the DNA is TGTGCCAGCAGCTCTGGGACTTCCCGGAGGGTCTACGAGCAGTACTTC. As protein: CASSSGTSRRVYEQYF.